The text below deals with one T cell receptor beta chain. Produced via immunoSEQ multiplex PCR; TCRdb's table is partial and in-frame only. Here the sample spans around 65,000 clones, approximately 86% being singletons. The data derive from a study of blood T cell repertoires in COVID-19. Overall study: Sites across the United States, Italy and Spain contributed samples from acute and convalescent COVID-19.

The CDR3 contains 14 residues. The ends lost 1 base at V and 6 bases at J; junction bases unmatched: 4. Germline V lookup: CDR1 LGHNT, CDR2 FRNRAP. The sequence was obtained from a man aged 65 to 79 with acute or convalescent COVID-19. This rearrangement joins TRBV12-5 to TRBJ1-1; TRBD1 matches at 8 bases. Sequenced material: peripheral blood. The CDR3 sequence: CASGLGQGSSEAFF. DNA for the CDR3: TGTGCTAGTGGTTTGGGACAGGGGAGCTCTGAAGCTTTCTTT.